This section outlines one T cell receptor (beta chain) sequence together with its context. Its cognate antigen is unknown. Per germline, CDR1 SGHRS and CDR2 YFSETQ. The CDR3 covers 15 residues. TCRdb reworked the 5' RACE reads into one entry per CDR3 protein, no DNA. The data show fewer than 400,000 distinct CDR3 sequences, and the top ten clones hold approximately 5.4%. The data derive from a study of monozygotic twins with inflammatory bowel disease. Study-level results: Limited power may explain why concordant and discordant twins showed no difference in repertoire similarity. The results supported no single strong signal or clonotype associated with IBD. There were differing immunosuppressive treatments, which may have added variability to patient repertoires.

This TCR came from a human donor with ulcerative colitis or Crohn's disease, or a healthy co-twin of an affected twin (not recorded which). The V and J genes are TRBV5-1 and TRBJ1-6; TCRdb's assignment of TRBD1 cannot be checked, as there is no DNA. Sequencing used blood. The CDR3 is CASSLGQGAISPLHF. Full variable domain (missing parts from reference TRBV5-1 and TRBJ1-6): KAGVTQTPRYLIKTRGQQVTLSCSPISGHRSVSWYQQTPGQGLQFLFEYFSETQRNKGNFPGRFSGRQFSNSRSEMNVSTLELGDSALYLCASSLGQGAISPLHFGNGTRLTVT.